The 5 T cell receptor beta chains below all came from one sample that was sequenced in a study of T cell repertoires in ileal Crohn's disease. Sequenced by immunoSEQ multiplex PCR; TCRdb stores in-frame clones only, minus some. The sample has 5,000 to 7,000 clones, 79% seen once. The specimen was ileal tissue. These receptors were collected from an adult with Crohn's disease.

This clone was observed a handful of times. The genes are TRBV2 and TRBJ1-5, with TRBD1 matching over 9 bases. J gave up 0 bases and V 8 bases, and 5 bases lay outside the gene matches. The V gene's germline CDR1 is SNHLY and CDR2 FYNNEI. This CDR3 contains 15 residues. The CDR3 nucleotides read TGTGCCAGCGGCGGGACAGGGTTTAGCAATCAGCCCCAGCATTTT. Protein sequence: CASGGTGFSNQPQHF.

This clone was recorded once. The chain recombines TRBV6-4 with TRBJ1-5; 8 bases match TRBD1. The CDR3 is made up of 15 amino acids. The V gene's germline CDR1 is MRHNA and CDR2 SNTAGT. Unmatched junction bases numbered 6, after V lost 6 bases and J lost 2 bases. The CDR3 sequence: CASSKTGAGNQPQHF. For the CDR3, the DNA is TGTGCCAGCAGCAAGACAGGGGCAGGCAATCAGCCCCAGCATTTT.

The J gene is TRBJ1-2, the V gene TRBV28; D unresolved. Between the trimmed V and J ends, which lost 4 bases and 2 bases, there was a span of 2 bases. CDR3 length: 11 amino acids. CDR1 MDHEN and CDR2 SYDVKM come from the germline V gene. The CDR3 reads CASSSNYGYTF. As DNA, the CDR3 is TGTGCCAGCAGTTCGAACTATGGCTACACCTTC.

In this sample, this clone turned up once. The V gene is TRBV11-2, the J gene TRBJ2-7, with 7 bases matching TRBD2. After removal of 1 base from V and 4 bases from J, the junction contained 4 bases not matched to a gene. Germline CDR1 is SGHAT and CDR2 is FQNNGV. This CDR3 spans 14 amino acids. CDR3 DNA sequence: TGTGCCAGCAGCTTAGCCGCTAGCGGATACGAGCAGTACTTC. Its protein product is CASSLAASGYEQYF.

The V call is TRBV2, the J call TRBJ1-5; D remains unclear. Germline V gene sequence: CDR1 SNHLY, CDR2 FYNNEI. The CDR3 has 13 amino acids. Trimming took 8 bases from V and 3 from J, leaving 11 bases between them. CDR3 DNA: TGTGCCAGCTTGAGAGGACTCAATCAGCCCCAGCATTTT. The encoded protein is CASLRGLNQPQHF.